This T cell receptor (beta chain) was identified during a study of OX40 agonist ivuxolimab in advanced cancers. Study in general: The group had a mean age of about 64 years, ranged from about 20 to 80, and was 82.7% male. General study results and limits: CD8+ T cells were the subset that, on average, had more expanded clones than CD4+. Normalized T-cell clonal expansion was also low in a subset of nonresponders.

Of note for this clone: The antigen is unknown.

Blood got drawn at baseline, again on cycle 4 day 1, and then on cycle 7 day 1. This table comes from immunoSEQ multiplex PCR, and its TCRdb copy is limited to in-frame clones, with some not included. The sample lists tens of thousands of clones; roughly three quarters were seen once. The CDR3 runs to 15 residues. CDR1 is SGHRS and CDR2 is YFSETQ in the germline V gene. Trimming removed 3 bases from V and 0 bases from J, with 10 bases in between. This sequence originates from an adult with an advanced solid tumor such as melanoma, head and neck, liver or kidney cancer. This chain links TRBV5-1 with TRBJ1-5; no clear D. Sequenced here: CD4+ or CD8+ T cells sorted from blood, sampled in a trial of the OX40 agonist ivuxolimab. CDR3 nucleotide sequence: TGCGCCAGCAGCTCGGACCCAGATAGCAATCAGCCCCAGCATTTT. Encoded protein: CASSSDPDSNQPQHF.